The entry below describes one TCR beta chain. Its target is unknown. One junction end does not reproduce the germline sequence, and a read error may be involved. Assay: immunoSEQ multiplex PCR; the TCRdb copy retains only in-frame clones and omits some. Of about 150,000 clones in the sample, 90% to 95% were seen once. Germline V gene lookup returns CDR1 SNHLY and CDR2 FYNNEI. The CDR3 runs 13 residues. The data belong to a study of T cell responses to AZD1222 COVID-19 vaccine. Findings and limits, study-wide: Spike-specific TCRs gained breadth and depth after people received two AZD1222 doses. Mapped onto spike, vaccine-associated CD4 TCRs spanned it and were dominant at 160-218 and 743-854. White British donors predominated, females outnumbered males, and clonal diversity was possibly underestimated. Nearly half of the spike-specific TCRs reportedly recognize variant regions that carry no mutations.

This rearrangement joins TRBV2 to TRBJ1-2; D gene unclear. The material sequenced was peripheral blood, taken 28 days after the second AZD1222 dose. This clonotype was obtained from an adult who received the AZD1222 COVID-19 vaccine. CDR3 nucleotides: TGTGCCAGCAGGGAAGGGCACCTCTATGGCTACACCTTC. It is translated as CASREGHLYGYTF. Complete variable domain (other parts from reference TRBV2 and TRBJ1-2): EPEVTQTPSHQVTQMGQEVILRCVPISNHLYFYWYRQILGQKVEFLVSFYNNEISEKSEIFDDQFSVERPDGSNFTLKIRSTKLEDSAMYFCASREGHLYGYTFGSGTRLTVV.